The rows below give T cell receptor beta chains drawn from one sample of a study of blood T cell repertoires in COVID-19. Libraries were prepared by immunoSEQ multiplex PCR; TCRdb keeps only in-frame clonotypes and omits some of them. Altogether around 250,000 clones are present, around 89% being singletons, with the ten largest covering under 2.5%. Material for sequencing was peripheral blood. The receptors shown here come from a woman aged 55-69 years with COVID-19, enrolled during active disease. Both conserved end residues are part of each CDR3. A D gene is named only where the DNA matches it firmly. Clone size, where shown, is once, few, many, or a class for clones that have expanded.

-,TRBV14,TRBJ2-1,-,CASSTTRNGGQFF,TGTGCCAGCAGCACAACTAGGAACGGGGGGCAGTTCTTC
-,TRBV12-3/TRBV12-4,TRBJ1-3,-,CATMGAFAIYF,TGTGCCACCATGGGGGCCTTTGCCATATATTTT
few,TRBV5-1,TRBJ1-1,-,CASSPNQNTEAFF,TGCGCCAGCAGCCCTAATCAGAACACTGAAGCTTTCTTT
-,TRBV10-3,TRBJ1-1,-,CAIKGGTYTEAFF,TGTGCCATCAAAGGAGGGACTTACACTGAAGCTTTCTTT
-,TRBV6-5,TRBJ1-5,TRBD1,CASSNTGTGNQPQHF,TGTGCCAGCAGCAATACAGGGACAGGAAATCAGCCCCAGCATTTT
-,TRBV7-2,TRBJ1-2,-,CASSPDRNYGYTF,TGTGCCAGCAGCCCCGACAGGAATTATGGCTACACCTTC
-,TRBV4-3,TRBJ2-3,TRBD1,CASSPGQHTDTQYF,TGCGCCAGCAGCCCGGGACAGCACACAGATACGCAGTATTTT
-,TRBV25-1,TRBJ1-1,-,CASSDEVMTEAFF,TGTGCCAGCAGTGATGAGGTGATGACTGAAGCTTTCTTT
-,TRBV3-1/TRBV3-2,TRBJ1-6,-,CASSQGQGPFGSPLHF,TGTGCCAGCAGCCAGGGGCAGGGGCCATTCGGGTCACCCCTCCACTTT
once,TRBV5-4,TRBJ2-1,-,CASTVTPYNEQFF,TGTGCCAGCACAGTCACCCCTTACAATGAGCAGTTCTTC
-,TRBV6-6,TRBJ1-6,-,CATTRGLESPLHF,TGTGCCACCACGCGGGGGCTGGAGTCACCCCTCCACTTT
-,TRBV3-1/TRBV3-2,TRBJ1-3,-,CASSEGLGGPNTIYF,TGTGCCAGCAGCGAAGGCCTGGGGGGTCCGAACACCATATATTTT
-,TRBV19,TRBJ1-5,-,CASSIVFGQPQHF,TGTGCCAGTAGTATTGTTTTTGGCCAGCCCCAGCATTTT
-,TRBV2,TRBJ1-2,TRBD1,CASSERQGVNGYTF,TGTGCCAGCAGTGAAAGACAGGGGGTAAATGGCTACACCTTC
-,TRBV7-2,TRBJ1-1,TRBD1,CASRRGTGNTEAFF,TGTGCCAGCAGACGGGGGACAGGGAACACTGAAGCTTTCTTT
-,TRBV6-2/TRBV6-3,TRBJ1-2,TRBD1,CASSYRDRAFGYTF,TGTGCCAGCAGTTACCGGGACAGGGCCTTTGGCTACACCTTC
-,TRBV28,TRBJ1-5,-,CASSFGTRGNQPQHF,TGTGCCAGCAGTTTTGGGACAAGGGGGAATCAGCCCCAGCATTTT
-,TRBV3-1/TRBV3-2,TRBJ1-3,TRBD1,CASSHKGQGGNTIYF,TGTGCCAGCAGCCATAAAGGACAGGGGGGAAACACCATATATTTT
-,TRBV7-2,TRBJ2-1,-,CASSLAGGAGHEQFF,TGTGCCAGCAGCTTAGCGGGGGGGGCCGGGCATGAGCAGTTCTTC
-,TRBV6-1,TRBJ2-3,-,CASSEARLDTQYF,TGTGCCAGCAGTGAAGCGCGGCTTGATACGCAGTATTTT
-,TRBV3-1/TRBV3-2,TRBJ1-6,TRBD1,CASSSDRSNSPLHF,TGTGCCAGCAGCTCGGACAGGTCTAATTCACCCCTCCACTTT
-,TRBV11-1,TRBJ2-7,TRBD1,CASSPRDRGNEQYF,TGTGCCAGCAGCCCGAGGGACAGGGGCAACGAGCAGTACTTC
-,TRBV25-1,TRBJ1-2,TRBD1,CASSEFPSGGVYGYTF,TGTGCCAGCAGTGAATTTCCGTCAGGGGGCGTATATGGCTACACCTTC
-,TRBV3-1/TRBV3-2,TRBJ2-7,-,CASSRLGVGEQYF,TGTGCCAGCAGCAGACTCGGGGTTGGCGAGCAGTACTTC
-,TRBV4-1,TRBJ2-3,TRBD1,CASSSGQRLTDTQYF,TGCGCCAGCAGCTCGGGACAGAGACTCACAGATACGCAGTATTTT
-,TRBV5-8,TRBJ1-1,-,CASRQNNRRNTEAFF,TGTGCCAGCAGACAAAACAACAGGAGGAACACTGAAGCTTTCTTT
once,TRBV23-1,TRBJ1-1,TRBD1,CASSQTPGRDSGEAFF,TGCGCCAGCAGTCAGACCCCGGGCCGGGACAGCGGGGAAGCTTTCTTT
once,TRBV6-5,TRBJ1-3,-,CASRGGSSSGNTIYF,TGTGCCAGCAGGGGCGGGAGTAGCTCTGGAAACACCATATATTTT
-,TRBV5-6,TRBJ1-4,TRBD1,CASSWTGEEKLFF,TGTGCCAGCAGCTGGACAGGTGAAGAAAAACTGTTTTTT
-,TRBV13,TRBJ2-3,-,CASSLNPRTDTQYF,TGTGCCAGCAGCTTAAATCCTCGCACAGATACGCAGTATTTT
-,TRBV6-5,TRBJ1-3,-,CASSYLRSSGNTIYF,TGTGCCAGCAGTTATTTACGGAGCTCTGGAAACACCATATATTTT
-,TRBV7-2,TRBJ1-5,-,CASGTSAQGMGQPQHF,TGTGCCAGCGGCACCTCTGCACAGGGTATGGGTCAGCCCCAGCATTTT
-,TRBV20-1,TRBJ1-2,-,CSVPGLPGYTF,TGCAGTGTCCCGGGTCTTCCTGGCTACACCTTC
-,TRBV5-4,TRBJ2-7,TRBD1,CASSLGIRGQGAIEQYF,TGTGCCAGCAGCTTAGGGATTAGAGGACAGGGGGCTATCGAGCAGTACTTC
-,TRBV12-3/TRBV12-4,TRBJ2-5,-,CASSPPLTLTQYF,TGTGCCAGCAGCCCCCCCCTGACTCTTACCCAGTACTTC
once,TRBV3-1/TRBV3-2,TRBJ1-2,TRBD1,CASAGTGGSYTF,TGTGCCAGCGCCGGGACAGGCGGTAGCTACACCTTC
-,TRBV20-1,TRBJ2-3,TRBD2,CSASRLAGGTDTQYF,TGCAGTGCTAGTAGACTAGCGGGGGGCACAGATACGCAGTATTTT
-,TRBV6-5,TRBJ1-1,-,CASSETRGSTEAFF,TGTGCCAGCAGCGAGACGAGGGGGTCCACTGAAGCTTTCTTT
-,TRBV7-2,TRBJ1-2,-,CASSLALSSPEGYTF,TGTGCCAGCAGCTTAGCGCTATCTTCGCCCGAGGGCTACACCTTC
once,TRBV9,TRBJ2-2,-,CASSVDPGDTGELFF,TGTGCCAGCAGCGTAGACCCAGGGGACACCGGGGAGCTGTTTTTT
-,TRBV15,TRBJ1-5,-,CATQAGGRGNQPQHF,TGTGCCACCCAAGCGGGGGGACGGGGCAATCAGCCCCAGCATTTT
-,TRBV15,TRBJ2-1,-,CATSRDRLVGNEQFF,TGTGCCACCAGCAGAGATAGACTAGTAGGCAATGAGCAGTTCTTC
-,TRBV6-1,TRBJ2-7,-,CASSEIWAGYEQYF,TGTGCCAGCAGTGAAATTTGGGCGGGTTACGAGCAGTACTTC
-,TRBV20-1,TRBJ1-1,-,CSASLGLWAFF,TGCAGTGCTAGTCTAGGACTGTGGGCTTTCTTT
-,TRBV7-3,TRBJ1-1,TRBD1,CASSLTGSRAPGTEAFF,TGTGCCAGCAGCTTGACAGGGTCGCGCGCACCGGGCACTGAAGCTTTCTTT
-,TRBV19,TRBJ1-1,-,CASSTTVNRGYASEAFF,TGTGCCAGTAGTACGACCGTAAACAGAGGGTATGCGAGTGAAGCTTTCTTT
once,TRBV19,TRBJ1-3,-,CATSTLRLIQGNTIYF,TGTGCCACCTCCACACTACGACTCATCCAAGGAAACACCATATATTTT
-,TRBV5-1,TRBJ2-3,-,CASSGDMEATQYF,TGCGCCAGCAGCGGGGACATGGAGGCTACGCAGTATTTT
-,TRBV7-2,TRBJ1-2,-,CASSPRDIYGYTF,TGTGCCAGCAGCCCACGGGACATCTATGGCTACACCTTC
-,TRBV19,TRBJ1-4,-,CASSRGQAFSRTNEKLFF,TGTGCCAGTAGTAGGGGCCAGGCTTTTTCGAGGACTAATGAAAAACTGTTTTTT
-,TRBV2,TRBJ1-1,TRBD1,CASRDLGQANTEAFF,TGTGCCAGCAGAGACCTAGGACAGGCGAACACTGAAGCTTTCTTT
-,TRBV7-3,TRBJ2-1,-,CASSSNLPGSLYNEQFF,TGTGCCAGCAGCTCCAATTTGCCAGGAAGCCTCTACAATGAGCAGTTCTTC
-,TRBV25-1,TRBJ2-7,TRBD2,CASSERRAGGSYEQYF,TGTGCCAGCAGTGAGCGGAGGGCGGGAGGCTCCTACGAGCAGTACTTC
-,TRBV19,TRBJ1-4,TRBD1,CASRRQGEGEKLFF,TGTGCCAGTAGGAGACAGGGGGAAGGTGAAAAACTGTTTTTT
-,TRBV4-2,TRBJ1-4,-,CASSQVLTRGVEKLFF,TGTGCCAGCAGCCAAGTTCTGACACGGGGGGTCGAAAAACTGTTTTTT
-,TRBV4-1,TRBJ2-3,TRBD2,CASSQDPPLAALGDTQYF,TGCGCCAGCAGCCAAGATCCACCACTAGCGGCACTGGGAGATACGCAGTATTTT
-,TRBV4-2,TRBJ2-7,-,CASSAAGSSPYEQYF,TGTGCCTCCTCTGCGGCCGGTTCGTCTCCCTACGAGCAGTACTTC
-,TRBV27,TRBJ2-2,-,CASSFNRRANTGELFF,TGTGCCAGCAGTTTCAACAGACGCGCGAACACCGGGGAGCTGTTTTTT
-,TRBV7-9,TRBJ1-4,-,CASSLSSSNEKLFF,TGTGCCAGCAGCTTATCTTCCTCGAATGAAAAACTGTTTTTT
once,TRBV5-8,TRBJ2-7,TRBD2,CASSPIAGGPYEQYF,TGTGCCAGCAGCCCCATAGCGGGGGGACCCTACGAGCAGTACTTC